This T cell receptor beta chain emerged from a study of long-term antiretroviral therapy in people with HIV. Sequencing used immunoSEQ v3.0 at survey level. Assay: immunoSEQ multiplex PCR; the TCRdb copy retains only in-frame clones and omits some. The sample lists 35,000 to 55,000 clones, nearly 95% occurring once. The V end lost 1 base, the J end lost 2 bases, and 18 bases lay between the germline ends. Germline V CDR1 and CDR2: SEHNR, FQNEAQ (reference sequence). The CDR3 extends over 17 amino acids. The clonotype originates from a woman aged 50 to 60 with HIV. This sequence joins TRBV7-9 and TRBJ2-7; D ambiguous. Sequenced material: unsorted PBMCs, taken 3.7 years after starting antiretroviral therapy. The CDR3 nucleotides are TGTGCCAGCAGCTTAGACCTCGGACCCGGTGCAACCTACGAGCAGTACTTC. It translates to CASSLDLGPGATYEQYF.